This T cell receptor beta chain was documented in a study of control samples from healthy donors and cancer patients (dated by TCRdb to 2019 to 2021). In the case of this clone: Which antigen it targets is not known. The input lacks base qualities; no much larger clone sits a single base away.

Library preparation used the immunoSEQ multiplex PCR assay. TCRdb stores this immuneACCESS table with in-frame sequences only. Part of the clones is absent; in the studies checked, under half of the shortfall reflects unresolved V genes, and no reason is known for the rest. In this sample the table shows over 100,000 clones, more than 80% of which occur a single time. The ten largest clones capture 2% to 3% of the sample. This sequence was found in a man aged 35-49 years in good health. Sequenced: blood.

The nucleotide sequence reads TGTGCCAGCAGCTCGGGCCCCCTGTCTACTAACTATGGCTACACCTTC. Its coded protein is CASSSGPLSTNYGYTF. The rearrangement joined TRBV5-6 to TRBJ1-2; no D gene can be assigned with confidence. The CDR3, from cysteine to phenylalanine, totals 16 residues. Just CDR3 DNA is preserved here, 48 bases in frame from base 1. The germline V gene encodes CDR1 SGHDT and CDR2 YYEEEE. The V and J ends are trimmed by 3 bases and 0 bases, leaving 15 bases between them.